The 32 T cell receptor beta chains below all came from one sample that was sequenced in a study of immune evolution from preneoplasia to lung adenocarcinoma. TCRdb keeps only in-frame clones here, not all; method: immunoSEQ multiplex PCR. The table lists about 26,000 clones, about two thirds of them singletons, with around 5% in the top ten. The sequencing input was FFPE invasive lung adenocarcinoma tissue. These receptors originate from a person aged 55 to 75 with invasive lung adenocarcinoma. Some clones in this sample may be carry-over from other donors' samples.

As DNA, the CDR3 is TGTGCCTGGAGTGCCGACGGGACCGGGAGGGAAAAACTGTTTTTT. It specifies CAWSADGTGREKLFF. The V call is TRBV30, the J call TRBJ1-4, with a tentative D call TRBD1 (5 bases). The V gene's germline CDR1 is GTSNPN and CDR2 SVGIG (reference sequence). The CDR3 has 15 residues. V was trimmed by 1 base and J by 8 bases, leaving 17 bases between them.

CDR3 loop: CASSSRGGVYNEQFF. DNA for the CDR3: TGTGCCAGCTCGTCTAGGGGGGGGGTCTACAATGAGCAGTTCTTC. V is TRBV18 and J is TRBJ2-1; D is perhaps TRBD2 (7 bases). Trimming took 6 bases from V and 3 from J, leaving 15 bases between them. Germline V gene sequence: CDR1 KGHSH, CDR2 LQKENI. The CDR3 covers 15 residues.

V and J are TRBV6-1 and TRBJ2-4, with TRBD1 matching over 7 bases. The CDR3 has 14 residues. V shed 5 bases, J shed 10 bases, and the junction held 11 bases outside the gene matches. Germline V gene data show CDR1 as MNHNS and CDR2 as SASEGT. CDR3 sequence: CASSMGRDRQIQYF. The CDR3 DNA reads TGTGCCAGCAGTATGGGTAGGGACAGACAAATTCAGTACTTC.

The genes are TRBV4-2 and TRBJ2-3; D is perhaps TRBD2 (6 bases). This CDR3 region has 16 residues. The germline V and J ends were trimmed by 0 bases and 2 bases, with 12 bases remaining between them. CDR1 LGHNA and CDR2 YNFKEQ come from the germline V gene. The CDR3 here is CASSQDLGGNTDTQYF. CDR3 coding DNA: TGTGCCAGCAGCCAAGATCTCGGCGGGAACACAGATACGCAGTATTTT.

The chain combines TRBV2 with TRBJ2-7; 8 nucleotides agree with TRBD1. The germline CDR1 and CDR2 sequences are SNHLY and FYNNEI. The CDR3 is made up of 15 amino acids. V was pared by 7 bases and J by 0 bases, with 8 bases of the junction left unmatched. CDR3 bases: TGTGCCAGCACCGAGGACAGGGTAAGCTCCTACGAGCAGTACTTC. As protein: CASTEDRVSSYEQYF. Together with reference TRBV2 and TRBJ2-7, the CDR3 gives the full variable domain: EPEVTQTPSHQVTQMGQEVILRCVPISNHLYFYWYRQILGQKVEFLVSFYNNEISEKSEIFDDQFSVERPDGSNFTLKIRSTKLEDSAMYFCASTEDRVSSYEQYFGPGTRLTVT.

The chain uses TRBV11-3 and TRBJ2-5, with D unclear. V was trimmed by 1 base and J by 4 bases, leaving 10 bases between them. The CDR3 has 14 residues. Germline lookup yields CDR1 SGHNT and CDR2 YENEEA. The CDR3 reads CASSLGPFGETQYF. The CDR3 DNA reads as TGTGCCAGCAGCTTAGGACCGTTCGGAGAGACCCAGTACTTC.

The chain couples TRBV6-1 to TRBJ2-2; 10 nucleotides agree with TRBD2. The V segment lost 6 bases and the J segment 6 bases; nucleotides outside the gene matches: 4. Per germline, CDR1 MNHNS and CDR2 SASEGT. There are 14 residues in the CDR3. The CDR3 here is CASRLAGNSGELFF. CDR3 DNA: TGTGCCAGCAGACTAGCGGGAAACTCCGGGGAGCTGTTTTTT.

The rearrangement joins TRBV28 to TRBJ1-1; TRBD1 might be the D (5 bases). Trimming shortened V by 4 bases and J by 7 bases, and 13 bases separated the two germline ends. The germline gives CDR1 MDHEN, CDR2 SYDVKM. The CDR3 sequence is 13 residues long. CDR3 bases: TGTGCCAGCAGTTCATCTGGGACCGTTGAAGCTTTCTTT. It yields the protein CASSSSGTVEAFF.

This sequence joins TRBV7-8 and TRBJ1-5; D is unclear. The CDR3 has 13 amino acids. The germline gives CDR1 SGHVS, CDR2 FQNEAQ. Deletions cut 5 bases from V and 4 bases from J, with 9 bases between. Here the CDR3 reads CASSRQANQPQHF. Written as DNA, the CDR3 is TGTGCCAGCAGCCGACAAGCAAATCAGCCCCAGCATTTT.

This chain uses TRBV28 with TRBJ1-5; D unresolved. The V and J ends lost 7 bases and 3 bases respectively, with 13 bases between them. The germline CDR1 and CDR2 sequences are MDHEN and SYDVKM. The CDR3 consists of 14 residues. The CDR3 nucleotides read TGTGCCAGCAAGCGAATGGGTAACAATCAGCCCCAGCATTTT. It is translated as CASKRMGNNQPQHF.

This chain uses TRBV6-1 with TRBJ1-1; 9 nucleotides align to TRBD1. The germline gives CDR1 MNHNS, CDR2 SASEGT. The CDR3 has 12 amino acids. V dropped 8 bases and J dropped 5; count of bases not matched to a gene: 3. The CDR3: CASGQGWTEAFF. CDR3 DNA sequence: TGTGCCAGCGGACAGGGGTGGACTGAAGCTTTCTTT.

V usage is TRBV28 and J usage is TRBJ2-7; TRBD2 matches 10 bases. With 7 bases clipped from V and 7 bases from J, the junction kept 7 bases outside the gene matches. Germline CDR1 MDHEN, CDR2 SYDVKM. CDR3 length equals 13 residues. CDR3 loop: CASNKREGHEQYF. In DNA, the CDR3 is TGTGCCAGCAATAAGCGGGAGGGCCATGAGCAGTACTTC.

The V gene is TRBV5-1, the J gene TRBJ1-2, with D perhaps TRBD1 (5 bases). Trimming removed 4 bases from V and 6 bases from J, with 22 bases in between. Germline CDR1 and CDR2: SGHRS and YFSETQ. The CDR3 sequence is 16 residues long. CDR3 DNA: TGCGCCAGCAGCCTTCTGGACCCCGACAGCCCTAATGGCTACACCTTC. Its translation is CASSLLDPDSPNGYTF.

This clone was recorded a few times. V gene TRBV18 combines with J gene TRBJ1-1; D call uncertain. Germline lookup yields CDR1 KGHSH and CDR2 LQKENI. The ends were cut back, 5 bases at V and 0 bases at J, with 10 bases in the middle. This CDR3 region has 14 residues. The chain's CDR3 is CASSTYVVNTEAFF. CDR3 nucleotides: TGTGCCAGCTCAACTTACGTGGTGAACACTGAAGCTTTCTTT.

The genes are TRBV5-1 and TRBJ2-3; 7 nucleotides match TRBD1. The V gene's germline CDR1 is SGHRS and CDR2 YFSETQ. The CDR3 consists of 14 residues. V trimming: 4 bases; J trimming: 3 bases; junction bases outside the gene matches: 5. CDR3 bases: TGCGCCAGCAGCACAAAGGACAGGACAGATACGCAGTATTTT. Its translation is CASSTKDRTDTQYF.

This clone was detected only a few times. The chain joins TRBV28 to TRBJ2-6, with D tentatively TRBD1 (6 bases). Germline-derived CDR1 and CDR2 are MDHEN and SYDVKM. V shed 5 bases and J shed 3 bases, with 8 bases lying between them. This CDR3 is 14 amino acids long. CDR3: CASSEGVGANVLTF. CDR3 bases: TGTGCCAGCAGTGAGGGGGTTGGGGCCAACGTCCTGACTTTC.

CDR3 coding DNA: TGTGCCTGGAGTAAAACTGTGGGCCGGACCGGGGAGCTGTTTTTT. Its protein product is CAWSKTVGRTGELFF. The chain couples TRBV30 to TRBJ2-2; D is undetermined. V gave up 2 bases and J gave up 5 bases, with 15 bases separating them. CDR3 length: 15 residues. Germline loops: CDR1 GTSNPN, CDR2 SVGIG (reference sequence).

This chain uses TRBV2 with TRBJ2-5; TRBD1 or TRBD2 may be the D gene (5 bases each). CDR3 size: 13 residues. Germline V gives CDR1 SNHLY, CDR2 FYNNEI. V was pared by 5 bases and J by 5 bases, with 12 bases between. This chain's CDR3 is CASSRDGGETQYF. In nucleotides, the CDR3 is TGTGCCAGCAGTAGGGACGGTGGCGAGACCCAGTACTTC.

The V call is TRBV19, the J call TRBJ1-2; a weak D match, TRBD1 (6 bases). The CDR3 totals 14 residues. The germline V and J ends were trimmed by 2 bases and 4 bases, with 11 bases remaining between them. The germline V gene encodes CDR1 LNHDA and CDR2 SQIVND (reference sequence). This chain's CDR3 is CASSITSGAYGYTF. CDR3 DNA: TGTGCCAGTAGTATAACTTCAGGGGCCTATGGCTACACCTTC.

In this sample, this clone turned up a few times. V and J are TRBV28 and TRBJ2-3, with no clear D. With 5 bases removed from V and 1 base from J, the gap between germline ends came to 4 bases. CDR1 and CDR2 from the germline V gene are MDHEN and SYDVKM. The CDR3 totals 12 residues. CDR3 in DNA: TGTGCCAGCAGTCAGGGCACAGATACGCAGTATTTT. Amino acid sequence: CASSQGTDTQYF.

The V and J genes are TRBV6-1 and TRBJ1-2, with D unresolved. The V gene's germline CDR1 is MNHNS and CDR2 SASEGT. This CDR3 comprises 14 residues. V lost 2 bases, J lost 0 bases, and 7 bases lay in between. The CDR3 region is CASSEPRANYGYTF. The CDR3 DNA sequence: TGTGCCAGCAGTGAACCAAGGGCTAACTATGGCTACACCTTC.

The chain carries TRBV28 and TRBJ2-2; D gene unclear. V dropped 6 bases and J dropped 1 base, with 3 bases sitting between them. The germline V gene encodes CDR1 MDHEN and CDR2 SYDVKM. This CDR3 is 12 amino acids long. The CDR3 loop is CASRMNTGELFF. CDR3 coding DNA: TGTGCCAGCAGGATGAACACCGGGGAGCTGTTTTTT.

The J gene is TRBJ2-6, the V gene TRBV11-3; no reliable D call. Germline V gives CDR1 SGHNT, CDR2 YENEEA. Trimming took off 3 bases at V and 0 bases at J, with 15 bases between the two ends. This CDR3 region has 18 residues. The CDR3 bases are TGTGCCAGCAGCTTTCGCGCAGGCGAACTCTCTGGGGCCAACGTCCTGACTTTC. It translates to CASSFRAGELSGANVLTF. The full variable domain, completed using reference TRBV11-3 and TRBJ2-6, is EAGVVQSPRYKIIEKKQPVAFWCNPISGHNTLYWYLQNLGQGPELLIRYENEEAVDDSQLPKDRFSAERLKGVDSTLKIQPAELGDSAVYLCASSFRAGELSGANVLTFGAGSRLTVL.

CDR3 nucleotide sequence: TGCAGCGTTGAGGGGGGGGAGGGTATCACAGATACGCAGTATTTT. The encoded protein is CSVEGGEGITDTQYF. The chain couples TRBV29-1 to TRBJ2-3, with 7 bases matching TRBD2. The length of the CDR3 is 15 residues. V lost 3 bases and J lost 2; bases outside the gene matches: 8. Germline V lookup: CDR1 SQVTM, CDR2 ANQGSEA.

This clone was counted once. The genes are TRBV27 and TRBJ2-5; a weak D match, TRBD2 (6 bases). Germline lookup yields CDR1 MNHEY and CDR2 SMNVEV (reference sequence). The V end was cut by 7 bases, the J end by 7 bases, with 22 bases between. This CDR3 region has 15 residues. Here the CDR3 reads CASTPLSGDGGTQYF. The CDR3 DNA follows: TGTGCCAGCACTCCCCTTTCAGGAGACGGGGGGACCCAGTACTTC.

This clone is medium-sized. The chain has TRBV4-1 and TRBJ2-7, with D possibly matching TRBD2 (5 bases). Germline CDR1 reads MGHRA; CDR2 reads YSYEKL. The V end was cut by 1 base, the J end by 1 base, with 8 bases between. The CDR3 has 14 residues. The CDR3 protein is CASSQVGVSYEQYF. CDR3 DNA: TGCGCCAGCAGCCAAGTCGGGGTGTCCTACGAGCAGTACTTC.

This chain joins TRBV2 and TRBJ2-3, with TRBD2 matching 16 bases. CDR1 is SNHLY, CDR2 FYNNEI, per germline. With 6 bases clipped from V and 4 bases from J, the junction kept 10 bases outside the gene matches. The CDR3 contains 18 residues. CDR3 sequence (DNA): TGTGCCAGCAGGTGGAGTCAGGGACTAGCGGGAGGGGCAGATACGCAGTATTTT. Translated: CASRWSQGLAGGADTQYF.

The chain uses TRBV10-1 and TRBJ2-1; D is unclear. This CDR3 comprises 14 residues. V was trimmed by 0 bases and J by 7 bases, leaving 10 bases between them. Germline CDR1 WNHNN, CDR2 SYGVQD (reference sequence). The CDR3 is CASSESGLRNEQFF. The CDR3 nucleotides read TGCGCCAGCAGTGAGTCAGGCCTGAGGAATGAGCAGTTCTTC.

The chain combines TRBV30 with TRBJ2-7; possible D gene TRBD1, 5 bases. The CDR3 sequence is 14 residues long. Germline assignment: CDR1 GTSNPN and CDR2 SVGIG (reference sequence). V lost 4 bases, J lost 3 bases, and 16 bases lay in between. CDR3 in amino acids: CAWNHGQGNYEQYF. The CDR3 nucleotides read TGTGCCTGGAATCACGGCCAGGGAAACTACGAGCAGTACTTC.

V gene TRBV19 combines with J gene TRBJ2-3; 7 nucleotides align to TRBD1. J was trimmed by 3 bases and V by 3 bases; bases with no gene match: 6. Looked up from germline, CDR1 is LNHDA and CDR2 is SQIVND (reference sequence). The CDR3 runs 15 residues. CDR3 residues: CASSITGTETDTQYF. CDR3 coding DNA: TGTGCCAGTAGTATCACCGGGACAGAGACAGATACGCAGTATTTT.

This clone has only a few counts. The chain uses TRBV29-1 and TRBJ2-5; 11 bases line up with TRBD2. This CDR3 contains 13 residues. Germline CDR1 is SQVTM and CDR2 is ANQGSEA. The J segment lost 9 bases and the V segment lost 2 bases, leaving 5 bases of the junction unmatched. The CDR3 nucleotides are TGCAGCGTTGAATCCGCTAGCGGGGGGCCCCAGTACTTC. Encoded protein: CSVESASGGPQYF. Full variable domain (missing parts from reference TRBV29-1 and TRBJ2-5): SAVISQKPSRDICQRGTSLTIQCQVDSQVTMMFWYRQQPGQSLTLIATANQGSEATYESGFVIDKFPISRPNLTFSTLTVSNMSPEDSSIYLCSVESASGGPQYFGPGTRLLVL.

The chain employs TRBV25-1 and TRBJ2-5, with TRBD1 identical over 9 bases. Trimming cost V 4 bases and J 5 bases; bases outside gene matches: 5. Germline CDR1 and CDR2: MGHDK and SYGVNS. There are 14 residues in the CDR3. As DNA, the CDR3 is TGTGCCAGCAGTGCGGACAGGGGAACGGAGACCCAGTACTTC. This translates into CASSADRGTETQYF.